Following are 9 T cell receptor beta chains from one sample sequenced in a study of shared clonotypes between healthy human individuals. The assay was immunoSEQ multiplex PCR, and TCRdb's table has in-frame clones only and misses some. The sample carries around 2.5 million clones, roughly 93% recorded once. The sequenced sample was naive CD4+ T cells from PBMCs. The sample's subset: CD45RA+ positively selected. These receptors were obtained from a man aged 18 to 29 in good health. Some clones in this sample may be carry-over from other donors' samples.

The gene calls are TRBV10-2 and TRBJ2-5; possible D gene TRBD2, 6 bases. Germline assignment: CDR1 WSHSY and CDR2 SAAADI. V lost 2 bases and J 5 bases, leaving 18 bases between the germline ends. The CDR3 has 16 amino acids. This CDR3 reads CASSEGGIKDKETQYF. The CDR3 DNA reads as TGCGCCAGCAGTGAGGGGGGGATTAAAGATAAGGAGACCCAGTACTTC.

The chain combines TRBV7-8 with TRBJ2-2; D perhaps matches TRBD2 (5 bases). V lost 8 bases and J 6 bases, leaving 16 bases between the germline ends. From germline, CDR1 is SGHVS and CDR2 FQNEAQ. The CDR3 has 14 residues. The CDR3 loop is CASSPKRRPGELFF. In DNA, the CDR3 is TGTGCCAGCTCCCCTAAGCGGCGGCCCGGGGAGCTGTTTTTT.

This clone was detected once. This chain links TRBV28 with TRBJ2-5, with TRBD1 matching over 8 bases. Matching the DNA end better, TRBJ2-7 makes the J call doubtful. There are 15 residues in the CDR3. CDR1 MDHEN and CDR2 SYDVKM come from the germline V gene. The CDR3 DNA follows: TGTGCCAGCAGTCGAGCAGGGGGCGCATCCTACGAGCAGTACTTC. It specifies CASSRAGGASYEQYF.

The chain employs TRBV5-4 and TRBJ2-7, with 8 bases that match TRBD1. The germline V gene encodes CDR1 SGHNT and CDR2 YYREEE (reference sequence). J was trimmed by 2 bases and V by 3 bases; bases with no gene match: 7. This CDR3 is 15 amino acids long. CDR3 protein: CASSSAGTGAYEQYF. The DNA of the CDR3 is TGTGCCAGCAGCTCCGCCGGGACAGGCGCCTACGAGCAGTACTTC.

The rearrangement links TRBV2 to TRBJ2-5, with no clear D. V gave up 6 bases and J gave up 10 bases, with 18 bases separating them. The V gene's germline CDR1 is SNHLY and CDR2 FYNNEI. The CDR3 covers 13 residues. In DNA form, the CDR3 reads TGTGCCAGCAGGGCCCCTTGGGCCGCAGTCCAGTACTTC. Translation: CASRAPWAAVQYF.

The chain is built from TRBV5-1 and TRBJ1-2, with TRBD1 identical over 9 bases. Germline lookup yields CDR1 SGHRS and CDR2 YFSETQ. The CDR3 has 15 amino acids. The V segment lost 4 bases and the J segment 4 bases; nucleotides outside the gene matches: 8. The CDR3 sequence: CASSRIPGQGYGYTF. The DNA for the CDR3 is TGCGCCAGCAGCCGCATACCGGGACAGGGCTATGGCTACACCTTC.

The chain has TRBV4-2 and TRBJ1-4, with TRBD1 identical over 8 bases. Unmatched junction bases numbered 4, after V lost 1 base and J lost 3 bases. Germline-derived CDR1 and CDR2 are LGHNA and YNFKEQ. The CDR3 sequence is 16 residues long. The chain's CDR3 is CASSQGRTGSNEKLFF. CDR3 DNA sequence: TGTGCCAGCAGCCAAGGGAGGACAGGGTCTAATGAAAAACTGTTTTTT.

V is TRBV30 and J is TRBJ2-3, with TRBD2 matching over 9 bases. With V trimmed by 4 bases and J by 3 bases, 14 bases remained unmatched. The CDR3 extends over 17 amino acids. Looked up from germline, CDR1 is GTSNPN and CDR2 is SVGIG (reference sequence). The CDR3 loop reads CAWIYGASGKGTDTQYF. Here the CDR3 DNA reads TGTGCCTGGATCTATGGGGCTAGCGGGAAAGGGACAGATACGCAGTATTTT.

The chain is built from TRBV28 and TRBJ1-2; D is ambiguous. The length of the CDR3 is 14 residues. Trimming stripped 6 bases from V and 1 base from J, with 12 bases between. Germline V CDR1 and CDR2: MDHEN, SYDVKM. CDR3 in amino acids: CASRESPNNYGYTF. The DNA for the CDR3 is TGTGCCAGCAGGGAATCCCCAAATAACTATGGCTACACCTTC.